This T cell receptor (beta chain) was sequenced in a study of shared clonotypes between healthy human individuals. Profiled with immunoSEQ multiplex PCR; TCRdb holds only in-frame clones, not every one. The data show around 180,000 clones, with 85% to 95% seen just once and around 0.067% held by the top ten. Findings of the study overall: Non-shared clonotypes had lower generation probabilities than those shared by all four donors. The study found about 5% of naive CD4 clonotypes shared across four donors.

The length of the CDR3 is 15 residues. The germline V and J ends were trimmed by 6 bases and 4 bases, with 16 bases remaining between them. Germline values: CDR1 MGHRA, CDR2 YSYEKL. Comment on this clone: Its specificity is unknown.

This TCR derives from a woman in her thirties in good health. Sequenced input: naive CD4+ T cells sorted from blood. Subset reported: CD45RA+ positively selected. This chain connects TRBV4-1 to TRBJ1-5; no reliable D call. Here the CDR3 reads CASREAPMVNQPQHF. The CDR3 DNA is TGCGCCAGCAGGGAGGCCCCCATGGTGAATCAGCCCCAGCATTTT.